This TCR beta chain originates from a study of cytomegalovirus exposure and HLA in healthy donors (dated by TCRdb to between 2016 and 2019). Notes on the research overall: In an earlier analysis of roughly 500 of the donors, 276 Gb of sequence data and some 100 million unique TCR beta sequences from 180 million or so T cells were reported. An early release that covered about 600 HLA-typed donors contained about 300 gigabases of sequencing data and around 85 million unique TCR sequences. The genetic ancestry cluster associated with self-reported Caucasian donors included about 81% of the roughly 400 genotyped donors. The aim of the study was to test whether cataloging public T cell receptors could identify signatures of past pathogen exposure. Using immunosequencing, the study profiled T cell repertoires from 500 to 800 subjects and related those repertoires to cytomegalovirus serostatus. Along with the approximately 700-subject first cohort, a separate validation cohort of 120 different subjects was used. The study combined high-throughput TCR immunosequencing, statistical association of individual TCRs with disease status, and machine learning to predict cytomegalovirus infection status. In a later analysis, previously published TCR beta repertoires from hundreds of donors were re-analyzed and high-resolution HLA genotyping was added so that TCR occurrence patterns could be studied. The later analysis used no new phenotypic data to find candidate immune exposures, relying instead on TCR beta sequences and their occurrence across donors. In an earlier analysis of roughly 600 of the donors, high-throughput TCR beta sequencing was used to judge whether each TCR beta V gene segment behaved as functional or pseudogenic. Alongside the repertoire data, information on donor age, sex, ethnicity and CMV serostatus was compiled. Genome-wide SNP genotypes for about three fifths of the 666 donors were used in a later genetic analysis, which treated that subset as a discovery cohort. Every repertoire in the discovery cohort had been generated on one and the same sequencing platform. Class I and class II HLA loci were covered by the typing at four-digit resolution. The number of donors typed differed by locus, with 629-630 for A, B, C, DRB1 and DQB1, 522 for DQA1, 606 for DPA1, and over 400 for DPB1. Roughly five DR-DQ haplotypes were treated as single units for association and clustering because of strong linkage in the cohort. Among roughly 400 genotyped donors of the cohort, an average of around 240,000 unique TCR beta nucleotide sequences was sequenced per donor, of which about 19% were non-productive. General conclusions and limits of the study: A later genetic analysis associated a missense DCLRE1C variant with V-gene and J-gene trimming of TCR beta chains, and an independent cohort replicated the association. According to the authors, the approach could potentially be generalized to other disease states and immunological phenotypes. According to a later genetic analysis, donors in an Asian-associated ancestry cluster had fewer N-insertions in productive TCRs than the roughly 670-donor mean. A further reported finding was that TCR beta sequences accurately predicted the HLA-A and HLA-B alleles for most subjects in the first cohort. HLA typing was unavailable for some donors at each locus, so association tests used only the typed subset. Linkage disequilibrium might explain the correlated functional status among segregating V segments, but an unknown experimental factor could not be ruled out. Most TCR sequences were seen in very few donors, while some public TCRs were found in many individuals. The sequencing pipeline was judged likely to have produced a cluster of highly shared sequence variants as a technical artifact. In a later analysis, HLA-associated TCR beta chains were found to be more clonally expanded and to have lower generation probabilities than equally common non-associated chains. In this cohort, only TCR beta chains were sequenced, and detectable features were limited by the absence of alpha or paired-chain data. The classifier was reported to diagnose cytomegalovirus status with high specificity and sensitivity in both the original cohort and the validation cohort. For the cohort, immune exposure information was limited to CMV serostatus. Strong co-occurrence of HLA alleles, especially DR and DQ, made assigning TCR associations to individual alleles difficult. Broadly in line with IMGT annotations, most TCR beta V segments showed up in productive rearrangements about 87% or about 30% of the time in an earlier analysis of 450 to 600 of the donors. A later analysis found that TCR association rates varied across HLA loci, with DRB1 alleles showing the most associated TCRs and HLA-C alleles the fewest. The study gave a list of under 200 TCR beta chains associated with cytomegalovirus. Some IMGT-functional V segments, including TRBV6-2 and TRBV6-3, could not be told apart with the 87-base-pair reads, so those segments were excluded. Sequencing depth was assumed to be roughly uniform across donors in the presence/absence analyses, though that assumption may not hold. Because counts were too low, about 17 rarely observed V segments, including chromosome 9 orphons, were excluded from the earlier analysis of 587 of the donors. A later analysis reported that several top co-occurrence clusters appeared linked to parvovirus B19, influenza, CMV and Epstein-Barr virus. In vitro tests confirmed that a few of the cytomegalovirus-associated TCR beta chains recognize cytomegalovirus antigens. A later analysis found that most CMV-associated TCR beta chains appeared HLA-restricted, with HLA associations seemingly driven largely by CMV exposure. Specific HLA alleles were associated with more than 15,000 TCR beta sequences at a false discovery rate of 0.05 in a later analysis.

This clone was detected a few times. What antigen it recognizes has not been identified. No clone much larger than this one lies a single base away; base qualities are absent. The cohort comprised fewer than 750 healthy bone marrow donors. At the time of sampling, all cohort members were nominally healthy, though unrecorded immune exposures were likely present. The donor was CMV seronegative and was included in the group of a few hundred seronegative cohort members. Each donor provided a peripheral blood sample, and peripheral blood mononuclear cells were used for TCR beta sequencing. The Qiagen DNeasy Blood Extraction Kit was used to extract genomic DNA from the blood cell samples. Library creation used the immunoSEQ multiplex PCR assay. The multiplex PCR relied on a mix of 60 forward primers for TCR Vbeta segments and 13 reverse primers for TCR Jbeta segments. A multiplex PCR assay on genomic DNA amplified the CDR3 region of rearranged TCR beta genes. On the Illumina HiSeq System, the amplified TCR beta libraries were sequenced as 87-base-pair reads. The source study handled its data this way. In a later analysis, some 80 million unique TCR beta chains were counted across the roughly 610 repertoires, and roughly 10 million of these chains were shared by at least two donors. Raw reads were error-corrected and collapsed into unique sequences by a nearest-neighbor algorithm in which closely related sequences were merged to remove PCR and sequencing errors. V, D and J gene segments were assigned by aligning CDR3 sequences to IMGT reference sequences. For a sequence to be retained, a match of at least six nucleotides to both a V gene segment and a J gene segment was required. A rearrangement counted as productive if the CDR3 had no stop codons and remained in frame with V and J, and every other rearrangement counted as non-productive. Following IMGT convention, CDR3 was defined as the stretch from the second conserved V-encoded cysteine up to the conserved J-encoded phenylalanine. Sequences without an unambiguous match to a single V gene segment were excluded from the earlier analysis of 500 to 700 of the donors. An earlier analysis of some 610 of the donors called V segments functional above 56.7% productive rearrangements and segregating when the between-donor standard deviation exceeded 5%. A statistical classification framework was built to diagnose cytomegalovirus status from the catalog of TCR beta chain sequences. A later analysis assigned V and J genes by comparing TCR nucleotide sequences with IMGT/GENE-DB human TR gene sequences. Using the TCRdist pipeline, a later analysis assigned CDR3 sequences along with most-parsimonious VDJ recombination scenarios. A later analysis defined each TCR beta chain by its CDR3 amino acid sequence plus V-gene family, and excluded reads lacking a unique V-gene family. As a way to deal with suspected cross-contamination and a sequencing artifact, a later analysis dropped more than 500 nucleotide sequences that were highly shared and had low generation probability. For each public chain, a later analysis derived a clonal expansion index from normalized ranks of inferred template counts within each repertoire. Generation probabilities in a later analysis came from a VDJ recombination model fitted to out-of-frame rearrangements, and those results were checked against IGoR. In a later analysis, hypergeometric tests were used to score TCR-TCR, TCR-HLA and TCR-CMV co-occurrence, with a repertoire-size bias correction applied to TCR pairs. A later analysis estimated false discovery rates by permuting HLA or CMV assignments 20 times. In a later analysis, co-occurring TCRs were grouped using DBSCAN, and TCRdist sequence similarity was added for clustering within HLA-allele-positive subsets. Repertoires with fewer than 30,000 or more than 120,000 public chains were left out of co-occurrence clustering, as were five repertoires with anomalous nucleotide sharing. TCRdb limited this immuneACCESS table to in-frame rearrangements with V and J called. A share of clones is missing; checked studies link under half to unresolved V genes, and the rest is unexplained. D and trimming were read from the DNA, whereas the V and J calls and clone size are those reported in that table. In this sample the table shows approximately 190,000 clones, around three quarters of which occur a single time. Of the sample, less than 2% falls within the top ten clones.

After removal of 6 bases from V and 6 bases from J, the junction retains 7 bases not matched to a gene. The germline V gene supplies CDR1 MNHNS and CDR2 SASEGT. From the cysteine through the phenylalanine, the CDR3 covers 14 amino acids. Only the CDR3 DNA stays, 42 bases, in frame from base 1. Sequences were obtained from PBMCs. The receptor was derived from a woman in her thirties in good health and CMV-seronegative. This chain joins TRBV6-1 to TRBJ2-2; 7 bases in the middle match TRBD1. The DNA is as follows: TGTGCCAGCAGAGGGGGCAGCTCCGCCGGGGAGCTGTTTTTT. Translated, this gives CASRGGSSAGELFF.